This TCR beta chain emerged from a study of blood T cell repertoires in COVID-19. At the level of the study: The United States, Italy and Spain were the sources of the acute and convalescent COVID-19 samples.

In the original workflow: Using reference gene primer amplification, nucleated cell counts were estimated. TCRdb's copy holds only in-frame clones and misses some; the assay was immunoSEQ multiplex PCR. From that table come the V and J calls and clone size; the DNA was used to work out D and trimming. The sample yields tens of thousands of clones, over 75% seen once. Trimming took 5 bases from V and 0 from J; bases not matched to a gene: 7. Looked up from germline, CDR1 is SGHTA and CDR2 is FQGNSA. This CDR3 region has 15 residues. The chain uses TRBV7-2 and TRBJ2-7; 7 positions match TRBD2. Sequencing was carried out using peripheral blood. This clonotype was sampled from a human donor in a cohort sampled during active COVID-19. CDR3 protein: CASSPYSGSSYEQYF. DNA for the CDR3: TGTGCCAGCAGCCCCTATAGCGGGTCCTCCTACGAGCAGTACTTC.